A single sample gave rise to the 21 T cell receptor beta chains below, sequenced in a study of T cell responses to AZD1222 COVID-19 vaccine. TCRdb keeps only in-frame clones here, not all; method: immunoSEQ multiplex PCR. Among 95,000 to 150,000 clones, approximately 88% were seen once, and the ten largest hold less than 6%. The sample was peripheral blood, taken on day 0 of AZD1222 vaccination. The receptor set was obtained from an adult in good health.

This chain connects TRBV10-3 to TRBJ2-2, with D possibly matching TRBD2 (5 bases). CDR3 length: 15 amino acids. Germline assignment: CDR1 ENHRY and CDR2 SYGVKD. Trimming cost V 8 bases and J 3 bases, with 16 bases left between them. The CDR3 DNA reads as TGTGCCATCGGTCCTAGCTCGTTGCACACCGGGGAGCTGTTTTTT. It is translated as CAIGPSSLHTGELFF.

The V call is TRBV6-6, the J call TRBJ1-6, with D possibly being TRBD1 (5 bases). From germline, CDR1 is MNHNY and CDR2 SVGAGI (reference sequence). Trimming left V 4 bases short and J 7 bases short, with 8 bases between. The length of the CDR3 is 13 residues. Here the CDR3 DNA reads TGTGCCAGCAGTTCCCCAGGGAATTCACCCCTCCACTTT. This sequence encodes CASSSPGNSPLHF.

The V gene is TRBV11-2, the J gene TRBJ2-3; D remains unclear. CDR3 length: 15 amino acids. CDR1 SGHAT and CDR2 FQNNGV come from the germline V gene. V lost 5 bases and J 2 bases, leaving 14 bases between the germline ends. CDR3 region: CASSPLWKSTDTQYF. The CDR3 region has the DNA TGTGCCAGCAGCCCGCTTTGGAAGTCCACAGATACGCAGTATTTT.

Notes on this clone: Other DNA sequences in the sample encode the same CDR3. This chain links TRBV4-2 with TRBJ1-2, with TRBD1 matching 8 bases. After removal of 1 base from V and 5 bases from J, the junction contained 9 bases not matched to a gene. This CDR3 has 16 amino acids. The germline V gene encodes CDR1 LGHNA and CDR2 YNFKEQ. The CDR3 region is CASSQVQGAPGYGYTF. CDR3 coding DNA: TGTGCCAGCAGCCAAGTTCAGGGGGCACCTGGGTATGGCTACACCTTC.

The rearrangement links TRBV6-5 to TRBJ1-5; 7 nucleotides align to TRBD1. The CDR3 contains 13 residues. V shed 8 bases and J 1 base; nucleotides not matched to a gene: 2. Germline lookup yields CDR1 MNHEY and CDR2 SVGAGI. CDR3 bases: TGTGCCAGCGAGACAGGGAGCAATCAGCCCCAGCATTTT. This encodes CASETGSNQPQHF.

J is TRBJ1-2 and V is TRBV7-9; no firm D call. The CDR3 length is 13 residues. V was cut by 5 bases and J by 1 base, with 8 bases left in between. Germline V gene data show CDR1 as SEHNR and CDR2 as FQNEAQ (reference sequence). The CDR3 DNA follows: TGTGCCAGCAGCCACGGGATTAACTATGGCTACACCTTC. Translated: CASSHGINYGYTF.

The V gene is TRBV6-2 or TRBV6-3, the J gene TRBJ1-2; D is undetermined. CDR1 and CDR2 (germline): MNHEY, SVGEGT. This CDR3 is built from 13 residues. V lost 7 bases, J lost 4 bases, and 13 bases lay in between. The CDR3: CASNPGQVYGYTF. For the CDR3, the DNA is TGTGCCAGCAACCCTGGCCAGGTCTATGGCTACACCTTC.

V and J are TRBV28 and TRBJ1-1; no clear D gene. Trimming cost V 2 bases and J 0 bases, with 7 bases left between them. Germline V gene sequence: CDR1 MDHEN, CDR2 SYDVKM. The CDR3 runs 14 residues. The CDR3 protein is CASSLAQLNTEAFF. CDR3 coding DNA: TGTGCCAGCAGTTTAGCACAGTTGAACACTGAAGCTTTCTTT.

The chain links TRBV9 to TRBJ1-1; 9 bases align to TRBD1. This CDR3 is built from 14 residues. V was pared by 4 bases and J by 6 bases, with 7 bases of the junction left unmatched. Germline CDR1 is SGDLS and CDR2 is YYNGEE. The CDR3 loop reads CASSPHGTGSEAFF. The DNA for the CDR3 is TGTGCCAGCAGCCCCCACGGGACAGGGTCTGAAGCTTTCTTT.

The chain uses TRBV13 and TRBJ2-7, with D uncertain. Germline V CDR1 and CDR2: PRHDT, FYEKMQ (reference sequence). Deletions cut 6 bases from V and 5 bases from J, with 8 bases between. CDR3 length equals 11 residues. This chain's CDR3 is CASRGSDEQYF. The CDR3 DNA is TGTGCCAGCAGGGGGTCCGACGAGCAGTACTTC.

This clone appeared a few times. The CDR3 coding sequence is TGTGCCAGCAGCCCCACCGGAGGCGAAAGTCTGTTCTTC. This gives the protein CASSPTGGESLFF. The rearrangement links TRBV9 to TRBJ2-1, with D possibly TRBD2 on 5 matching bases. Germline V gene sequence: CDR1 SGDLS, CDR2 YYNGEE. Trimming removed 4 bases from V and 15 bases from J, with 20 bases in between. The CDR3 totals 13 residues.

This chain links TRBV20-1 with TRBJ2-7, with D possibly TRBD1 on 5 matching bases. The germline gives CDR1 DFQATT, CDR2 SNEGSKA (reference sequence). Deletions cut 3 bases from V and 4 bases from J, with 10 bases between. The CDR3 contains 12 residues. CDR3 sequence (DNA): TGCAGTGCTAGTCCTAGGGGATACGAGCAGTACTTC. This encodes CSASPRGYEQYF.

The chain joins TRBV18 to TRBJ2-7, with a weak D call TRBD2 (5 bases). V lost 3 bases, J lost 9 bases, and 18 bases lay in between. Per the germline V gene, CDR1 is KGHSH and CDR2 is LQKENI. This CDR3 is built from 14 residues. The CDR3 reads CASSPPGYSARQYF. CDR3 DNA sequence: TGTGCCAGCTCACCGCCGGGGTACTCCGCGAGGCAGTACTTC. Supplemented by reference TRBV18 and TRBJ2-7, the full variable domain reads NAGVMQNPRHLVRRRGQEARLRCSPMKGHSHVYWYRQLPEEGLKFMVYLQKENIIDESGMPKERFSAEFPKEGPSILRIQQVVRGDSAAYFCASSPPGYSARQYFGPGTRLTVT.

The chain combines TRBV5-1 with TRBJ2-7; D perhaps matches TRBD2 (5 bases). Trimming removed 4 bases from V and 2 bases from J, with 7 bases in between. Germline CDR1 and CDR2: SGHRS and YFSETQ. This CDR3 has 12 residues. The DNA for the CDR3 is TGCGCCAGCAGCACCGGGGCCTACGAGCAGTACTTC. It translates to CASSTGAYEQYF.

This chain connects TRBV6-5 to TRBJ1-4; 7 bases fit TRBD1. The CDR3 contains 14 residues. The germline V gene encodes CDR1 MNHEY and CDR2 SVGAGI. V gave up 6 bases and J gave up 10 bases; unmatched junction bases: 11. As DNA, the CDR3 is TGTGCCAGCAGGGGACGAGGGGGCGGTGGAAAACTGTTTTTT. Translated: CASRGRGGGGKLFF.

The chain recombines TRBV10-3 with TRBJ1-5, with TRBD1 identical over 8 bases. The CDR3 consists of 16 residues. V dropped 2 bases and J dropped 5; count of bases not matched to a gene: 8. Germline CDR1 reads ENHRY; CDR2 reads SYGVKD. The CDR3 here is CAISEGGRGLHQPQHF. In nucleotides, the CDR3 is TGTGCCATCAGTGAGGGGGGCAGGGGGCTTCATCAGCCCCAGCATTTT.

This chain uses TRBV7-2 with TRBJ2-3; D call uncertain. This CDR3 has 18 residues. In germline, CDR1 is SGHTA, CDR2 FQGNSA. V was trimmed by 5 bases and J by 0 bases, leaving 21 bases between them. The CDR3 spells CASSPTDSLTPSTDTQYF. CDR3 nucleotide sequence: TGTGCCAGCAGCCCAACCGATAGCCTGACACCTAGCACAGATACGCAGTATTTT.

This clone was seen more than once but under ten times. The chain is built from TRBV6-5 and TRBJ2-2, with D possibly matching TRBD2 (5 bases). The CDR3 loop spans 15 amino acids. V shed 2 bases and J shed 5 bases, with 12 bases lying between them. In germline, CDR1 is MNHEY, CDR2 SVGAGI. CDR3 in DNA: TGTGCCAGCAGTTACCTGGCTAGCTGGACCGGGGAGCTGTTTTTT. Its protein is CASSYLASWTGELFF.

This sequence joins TRBV24-1 and TRBJ1-5; 7 bases line up with TRBD1. This CDR3 is built from 15 residues. Looked up from germline, CDR1 is KGHDR and CDR2 is SFDVKD. Trimming at V came to 2 bases and at J to 4 bases, leaving 4 bases not matched to a gene. CDR3 in amino acids: CATSDSTGVNQPQHF. In DNA form, the CDR3 reads TGTGCCACCAGTGATTCCACAGGGGTGAATCAGCCCCAGCATTTT.

J is TRBJ2-6 and V is TRBV19, with TRBD1 matching over 8 bases. J was trimmed by 2 bases and V by 1 base; bases with no gene match: 4. Germline CDR1 is LNHDA and CDR2 is SQIVND (reference sequence). The CDR3 totals 17 residues. In DNA, the CDR3 is TGTGCCAGTAGTATAGGGGCAGGGGGCGCTGGGGCCAACGTCCTGACTTTC. This codes for CASSIGAGGAGANVLTF.

J is TRBJ2-7 and V is TRBV2; D perhaps matches TRBD1 (5 bases). This CDR3 contains 11 residues. The V gene lost 1 base and the J gene lost 11 bases, with 9 bases spanning the gap. Germline V lookup: CDR1 SNHLY, CDR2 FYNNEI. The CDR3 region is CASSEEQAEYF. The CDR3, as DNA: TGTGCCAGCAGTGAAGAACAGGCAGAGTACTTC.